This T cell receptor beta chain was documented in a study of blood T cells in healthy people across ages. Study-level points and caveats: With unsorted PBMCs, a conclusive comparison of naive versus antigen-experienced cells was not possible. Roughly linear age-related decline in beta diversity appeared, significant by age about 40.

Total RNA was isolated from each sample in quantities of at least 5 micrograms. CDR3 length equals 15 residues. The germline V gene has CDR1 DFQATT and CDR2 SNEGSKA (reference sequence). V lost 0 bases, J lost 3 bases, and 14 bases lay in between. A second about 7 to 12 cycle PCR used barcoded and J-beta primers. Each cDNA molecule carried a tag from a template-switch adaptor that contained 12 random nucleotides. MiXCR, applied by TCRdb to the 5' RACE reads, yields one record per CDR3 protein. The sample shows fewer than 1.5 million distinct CDR3 sequences, approximately 40% of them seen only once. This clonotype was counted between two and nine times. As yet, its antigen is unknown.

Sequencing was carried out using blood. The chain links TRBV20-1 to TRBJ2-5, with D perhaps TRBD2 (5 bases). The clonotype comes from a young woman in good health. The DNA for the CDR3 is TGCAGTGCTAGAGATCTGCGGCTAGCCGAAGAGACCCAGTACTTC. Translating gives CSARDLRLAEETQYF.